This T cell receptor (beta chain) emerged from a study of blood T cell repertoires in COVID-19. Study information: Specimens from acute and convalescent COVID-19 originated in the United States, Italy and Spain. Sample material is recorded as cDNA or gDNA derived from T cells, B-cell-depleted T cells, or PBMCs.

Per the authors' pipeline: Reference gene primer amplification gave nucleated cell count estimates. Generated by immunoSEQ multiplex PCR, the TCRdb table keeps only in-frame clones and is missing some. V, J and clone size reflect that table, while D and trimming were determined from the DNA. The sample gives around 220,000 clones, around 82% of which show up once; over 7% is in the top ten. Trimming pared 3 bases from V and 4 bases from J, leaving 16 bases between. CDR3 length: 16 amino acids. Germline CDR1 MNHEY, CDR2 SMNVEV (reference sequence). Which cohort a participant joined came from the clinical history participants gave.

The specimen sequenced was PBMCs or T cells enriched from blood (not recorded which). This clonotype originated in a woman aged 40 to 50 with acute COVID-19. The chain joins TRBV27 to TRBJ1-5; D is ambiguous. The CDR3 spells CASSLSGKAGNQPQHF. The DNA of the CDR3 is TGTGCCAGCAGTTTGTCCGGGAAGGCCGGGAATCAGCCCCAGCATTTT.